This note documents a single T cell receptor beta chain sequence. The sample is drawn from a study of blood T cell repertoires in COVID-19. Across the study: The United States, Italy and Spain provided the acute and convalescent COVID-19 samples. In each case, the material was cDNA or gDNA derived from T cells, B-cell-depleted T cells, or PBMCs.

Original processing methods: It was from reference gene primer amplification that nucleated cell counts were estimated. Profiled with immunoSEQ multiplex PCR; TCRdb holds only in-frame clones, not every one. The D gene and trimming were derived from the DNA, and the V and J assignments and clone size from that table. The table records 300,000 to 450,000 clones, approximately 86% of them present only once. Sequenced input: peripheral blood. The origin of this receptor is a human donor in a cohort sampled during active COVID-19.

The CDR3 loop reads CASSYSRGNTIYF. CDR3 coding DNA: TGTGCCAGCAGTTACTCGAGGGGAAACACCATATATTTT. The gene calls are TRBV6-5 and TRBJ1-3; no definite D call. CDR3 length equals 13 residues. V dropped 0 bases and J dropped 4 bases, with 4 bases sitting between them. Germline CDR1 and CDR2: MNHEY and SVGAGI.